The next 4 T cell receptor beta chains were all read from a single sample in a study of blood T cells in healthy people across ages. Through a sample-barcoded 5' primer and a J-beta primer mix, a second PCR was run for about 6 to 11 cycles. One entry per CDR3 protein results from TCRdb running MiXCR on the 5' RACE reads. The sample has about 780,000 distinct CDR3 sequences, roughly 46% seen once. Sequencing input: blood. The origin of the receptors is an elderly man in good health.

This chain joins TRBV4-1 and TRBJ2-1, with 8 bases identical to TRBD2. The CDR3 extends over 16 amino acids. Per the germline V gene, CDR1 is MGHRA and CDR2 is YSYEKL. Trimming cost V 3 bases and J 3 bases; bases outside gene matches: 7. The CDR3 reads CASSQPPRGDYNEQFF. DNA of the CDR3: TGCGCCAGCAGCCAGCCCCCGCGGGGGGACTACAATGAGCAGTTCTTC.

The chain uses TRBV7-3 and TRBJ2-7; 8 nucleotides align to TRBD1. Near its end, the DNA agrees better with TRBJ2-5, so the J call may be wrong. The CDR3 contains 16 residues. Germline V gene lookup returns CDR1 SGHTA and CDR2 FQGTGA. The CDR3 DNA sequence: TGTGCCAGCAGCTTAAATGCAGGGGGCGCGGGCGAGACCCAGTACTTC. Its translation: CASSLNAGGAGETQYF.

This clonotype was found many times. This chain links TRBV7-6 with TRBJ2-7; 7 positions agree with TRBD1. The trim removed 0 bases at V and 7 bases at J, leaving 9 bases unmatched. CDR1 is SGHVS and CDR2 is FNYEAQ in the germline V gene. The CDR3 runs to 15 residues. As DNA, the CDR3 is TGTGCCAGCAGCTTAGCAGGGACAGATTACAATGAGCAGTACTTC. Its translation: CASSLAGTDYNEQYF.

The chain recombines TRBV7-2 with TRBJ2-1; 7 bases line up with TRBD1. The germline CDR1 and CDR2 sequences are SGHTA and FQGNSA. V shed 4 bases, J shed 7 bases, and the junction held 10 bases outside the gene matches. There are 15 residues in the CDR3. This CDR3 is CASSSQGIVGNEQFF. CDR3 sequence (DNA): TGTGCCAGCAGCTCACAGGGGATAGTGGGGAATGAGCAGTTCTTC.